Below, one TCR beta chain is given with its context. Antigen unknown. The entry originates in a study of cytomegalovirus exposure and HLA in healthy donors. Whole-study findings and limits: In a later analysis, specific HLA alleles were associated with about 18,000 TCR beta sequences at a 0.05 false discovery rate. A later analysis linked a missense variant in DCLRE1C to the trimming of TCR beta V and J genes.

This PCR relied on a set of 60 Vbeta primers and 13 Jbeta primers. Generated by immunoSEQ multiplex PCR, the TCRdb table keeps only in-frame clones and is missing some. The sample lists about 160,000 clones, roughly 80% seen once, with 1.3% in the top ten. Sequenced: PBMCs. This TCR was recovered from a man in his fifties or sixties in good health and CMV-seropositive.

CDR3 in amino acids: CATSRDRGPETQYF. Written as DNA, the CDR3 is TGTGCCACCAGCAGAGATAGAGGGCCGGAGACCCAGTACTTC. This sequence joins TRBV15 and TRBJ2-5, with D tentatively TRBD2 (5 bases). V was cut by 0 bases and J by 5 bases, with 10 bases left in between. The germline gives CDR1 LNHNV, CDR2 YYDKDF (reference sequence). The CDR3 totals 14 residues.